This T cell receptor (beta chain) was sequenced during a study of control samples from healthy donors and cancer patients. The assay was immunoSEQ multiplex PCR, and TCRdb's table has in-frame clones only and misses some. Of more than 95,000 clones in the sample, 85% to 95% were seen once. Sequencing used PBMCs. The source is a man older than 75 with head and neck cancer.

CDR3 DNA sequence: TGTGCCAGCAGCCGGGTAATCAGCACCATATATTTT. It specifies CASSRVISTIYF. This sequence joins TRBV11-2 and TRBJ1-3; D not resolved. V lost 5 bases and J lost 9, with 11 bases in between. Germline V CDR1 and CDR2: SGHAT, FQNNGV. The CDR3 is 12 amino acids.